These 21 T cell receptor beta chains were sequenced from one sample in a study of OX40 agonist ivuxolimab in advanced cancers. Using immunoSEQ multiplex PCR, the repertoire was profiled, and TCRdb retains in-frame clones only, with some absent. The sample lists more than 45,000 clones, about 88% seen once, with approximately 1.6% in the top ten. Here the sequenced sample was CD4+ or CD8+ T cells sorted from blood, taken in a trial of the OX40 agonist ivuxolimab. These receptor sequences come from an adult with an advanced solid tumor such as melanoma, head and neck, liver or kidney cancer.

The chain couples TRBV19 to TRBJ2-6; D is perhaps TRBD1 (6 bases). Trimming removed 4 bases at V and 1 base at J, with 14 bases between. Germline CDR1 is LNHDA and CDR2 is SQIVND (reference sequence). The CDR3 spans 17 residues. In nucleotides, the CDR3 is TGTGCCAGTAGTAGACTGACAGGAGTATCTGGGGCCAACGTCCTGACTTTC. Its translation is CASSRLTGVSGANVLTF.

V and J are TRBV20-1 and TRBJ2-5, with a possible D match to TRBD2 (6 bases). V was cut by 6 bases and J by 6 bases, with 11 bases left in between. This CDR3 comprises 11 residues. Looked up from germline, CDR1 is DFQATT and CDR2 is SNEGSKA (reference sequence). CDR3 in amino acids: CSAGGTKTQYF. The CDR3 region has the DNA TGCAGTGCGGGGGGAACGAAGACCCAGTACTTC.

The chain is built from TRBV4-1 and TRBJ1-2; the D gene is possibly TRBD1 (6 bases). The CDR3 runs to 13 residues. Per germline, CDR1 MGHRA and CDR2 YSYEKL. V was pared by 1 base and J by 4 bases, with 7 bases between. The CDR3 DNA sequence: TGCGCCAGCAGCCAAGGACAGGTCTATGGCTACACCTTC. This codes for CASSQGQVYGYTF.

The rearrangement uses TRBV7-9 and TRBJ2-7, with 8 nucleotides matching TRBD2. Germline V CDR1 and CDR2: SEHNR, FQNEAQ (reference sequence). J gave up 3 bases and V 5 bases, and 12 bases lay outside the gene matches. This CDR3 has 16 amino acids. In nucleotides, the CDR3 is TGTGCCAGCAGCCCCGTCGGTAGCGGGATTGTCTACGAGCAGTACTTC. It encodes CASSPVGSGIVYEQYF.

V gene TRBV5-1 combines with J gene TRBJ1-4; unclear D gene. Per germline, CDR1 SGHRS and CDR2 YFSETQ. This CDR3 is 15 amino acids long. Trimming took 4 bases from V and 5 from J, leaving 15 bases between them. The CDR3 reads CASSLSRPENEKLFF. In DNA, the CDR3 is TGCGCCAGCAGCCTGTCTAGGCCGGAGAATGAAAAACTGTTTTTT.

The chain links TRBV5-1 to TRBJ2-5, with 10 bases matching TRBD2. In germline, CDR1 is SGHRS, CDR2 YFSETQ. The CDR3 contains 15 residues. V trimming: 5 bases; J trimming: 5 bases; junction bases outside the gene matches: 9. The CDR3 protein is CASSSSGRAFETQYF. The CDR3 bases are TGCGCCAGCAGTTCGAGCGGGAGGGCCTTTGAGACCCAGTACTTC.

In DNA form, the CDR3 reads TGTGCCAGCAGCGTAGCCAGTAACACGTACGAGCAGTACTTC. Translation gives CASSVASNTYEQYF. The chain links TRBV9 to TRBJ2-7; D gene unclear. V lost 0 bases, J lost 4 bases, and 11 bases lay in between. This CDR3 has 14 residues. CDR1 is SGDLS, CDR2 YYNGEE, per germline.

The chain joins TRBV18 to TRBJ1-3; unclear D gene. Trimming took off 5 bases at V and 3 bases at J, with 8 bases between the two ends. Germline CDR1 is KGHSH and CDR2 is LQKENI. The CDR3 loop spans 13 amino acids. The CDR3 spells CASSSQHGNTIYF. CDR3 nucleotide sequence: TGTGCCAGCTCATCGCAGCATGGAAACACCATATATTTT. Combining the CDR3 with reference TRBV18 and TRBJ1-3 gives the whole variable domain NAGVMQNPRHLVRRRGQEARLRCSPMKGHSHVYWYRQLPEEGLKFMVYLQKENIIDESGMPKERFSAEFPKEGPSILRIQQVVRGDSAAYFCASSSQHGNTIYFGEGSWLTVV.

As DNA, the CDR3 is TGTGCCAGCAGCTCCCTGGGTGGCGCAGATACGCAGTATTTT. This encodes CASSSLGGADTQYF. The chain combines TRBV11-2 with TRBJ2-3; D is uncertain. There are 14 residues in the CDR3. With 4 bases removed from V and 4 bases from J, the gap between germline ends came to 12 bases. In germline, CDR1 is SGHAT, CDR2 FQNNGV.

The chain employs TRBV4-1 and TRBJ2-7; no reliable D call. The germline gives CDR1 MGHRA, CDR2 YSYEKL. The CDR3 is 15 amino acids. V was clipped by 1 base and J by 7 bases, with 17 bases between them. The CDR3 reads CASSQGMPGLKEQYF. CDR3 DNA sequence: TGCGCCAGCAGCCAAGGTATGCCGGGCCTCAAGGAGCAGTACTTC.

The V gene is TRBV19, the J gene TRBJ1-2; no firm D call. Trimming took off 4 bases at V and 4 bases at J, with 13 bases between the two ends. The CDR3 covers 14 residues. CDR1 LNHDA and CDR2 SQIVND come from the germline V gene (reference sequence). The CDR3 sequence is CASSTQTPTYGYTF. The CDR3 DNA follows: TGTGCCAGTAGTACCCAGACACCGACCTATGGCTACACCTTC.

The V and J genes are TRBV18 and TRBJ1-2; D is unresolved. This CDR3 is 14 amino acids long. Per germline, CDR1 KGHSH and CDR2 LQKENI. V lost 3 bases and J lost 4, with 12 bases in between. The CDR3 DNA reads TGTGCCAGCTCACCCGGTGTGACCGTCTATGGCTACACCTTC. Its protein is CASSPGVTVYGYTF.

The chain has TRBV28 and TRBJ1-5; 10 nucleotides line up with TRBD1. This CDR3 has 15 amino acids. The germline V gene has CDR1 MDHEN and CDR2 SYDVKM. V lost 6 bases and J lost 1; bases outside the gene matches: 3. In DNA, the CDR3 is TGTGCCAGCAGCCGACAGGGGGCAAGCAATCAGCCCCAGCATTTT. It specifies CASSRQGASNQPQHF.

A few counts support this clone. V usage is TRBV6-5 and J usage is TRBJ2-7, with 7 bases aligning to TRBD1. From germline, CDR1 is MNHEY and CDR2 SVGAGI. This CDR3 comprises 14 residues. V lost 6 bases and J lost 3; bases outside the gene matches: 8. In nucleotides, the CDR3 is TGTGCCAGCAGCTATCGACAGGGCCTCTACGAGCAGTACTTC. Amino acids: CASSYRQGLYEQYF.

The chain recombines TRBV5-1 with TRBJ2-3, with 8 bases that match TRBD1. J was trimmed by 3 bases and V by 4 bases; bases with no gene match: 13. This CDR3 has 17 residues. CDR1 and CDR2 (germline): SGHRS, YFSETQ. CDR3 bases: TGCGCCAGCAGCCCAACCGGACAGGGAGGATCGACAGATACGCAGTATTTT. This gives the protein CASSPTGQGGSTDTQYF. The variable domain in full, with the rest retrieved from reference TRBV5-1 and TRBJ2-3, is KAGVTQTPRYLIKTRGQQVTLSCSPISGHRSVSWYQQTPGQGLQFLFEYFSETQRNKGNFPGRFSGRQFSNSRSEMNVSTLELGDSALYLCASSPTGQGGSTDTQYFGPGTRLTVL.

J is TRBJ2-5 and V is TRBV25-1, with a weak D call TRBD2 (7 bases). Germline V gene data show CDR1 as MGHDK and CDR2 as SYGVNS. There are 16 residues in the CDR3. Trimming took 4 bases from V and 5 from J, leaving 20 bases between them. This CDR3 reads CASSGGGLLPGETQYF. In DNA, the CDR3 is TGTGCCAGCAGTGGCGGGGGCCTCCTACCGGGTGAGACCCAGTACTTC.

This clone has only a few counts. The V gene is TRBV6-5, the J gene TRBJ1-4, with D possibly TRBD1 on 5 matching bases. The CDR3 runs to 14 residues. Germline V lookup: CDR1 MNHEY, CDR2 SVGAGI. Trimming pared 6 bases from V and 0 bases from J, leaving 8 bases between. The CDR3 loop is CASRVTATNEKLFF. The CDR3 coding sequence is TGTGCCAGCAGGGTGACAGCAACTAATGAAAAACTGTTTTTT.

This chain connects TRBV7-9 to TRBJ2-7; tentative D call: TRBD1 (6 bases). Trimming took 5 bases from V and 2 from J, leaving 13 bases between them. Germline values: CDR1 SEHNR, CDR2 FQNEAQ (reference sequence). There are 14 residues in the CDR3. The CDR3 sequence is CASSVAGAAYEQYF. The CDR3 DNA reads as TGTGCCAGCAGCGTCGCAGGGGCAGCCTACGAGCAGTACTTC.

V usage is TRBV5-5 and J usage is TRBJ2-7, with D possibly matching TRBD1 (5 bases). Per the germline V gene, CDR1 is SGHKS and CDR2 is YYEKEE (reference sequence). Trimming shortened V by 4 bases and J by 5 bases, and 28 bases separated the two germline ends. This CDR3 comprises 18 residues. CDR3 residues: CASSMAGLRFGRAHEQYF. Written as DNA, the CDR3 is TGTGCCAGCAGCATGGCCGGCCTAAGGTTCGGCAGGGCTCACGAGCAGTACTTC.

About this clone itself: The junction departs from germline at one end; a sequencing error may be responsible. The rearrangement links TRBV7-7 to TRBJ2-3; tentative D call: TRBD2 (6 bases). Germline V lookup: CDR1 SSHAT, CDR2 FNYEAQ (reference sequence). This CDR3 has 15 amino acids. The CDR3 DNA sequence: TGTGCTAGCAGCTTAGGAGGGACCGGGGCAGATACGCAGTATTTT. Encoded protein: CASSLGGTGADTQYF.

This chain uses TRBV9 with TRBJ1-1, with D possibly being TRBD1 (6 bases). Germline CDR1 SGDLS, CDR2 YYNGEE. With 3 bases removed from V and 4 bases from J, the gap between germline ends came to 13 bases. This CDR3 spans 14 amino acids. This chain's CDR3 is CASSAEDRLTEAFF. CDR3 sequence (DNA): TGTGCCAGCAGCGCCGAGGACAGACTCACTGAAGCTTTCTTT.